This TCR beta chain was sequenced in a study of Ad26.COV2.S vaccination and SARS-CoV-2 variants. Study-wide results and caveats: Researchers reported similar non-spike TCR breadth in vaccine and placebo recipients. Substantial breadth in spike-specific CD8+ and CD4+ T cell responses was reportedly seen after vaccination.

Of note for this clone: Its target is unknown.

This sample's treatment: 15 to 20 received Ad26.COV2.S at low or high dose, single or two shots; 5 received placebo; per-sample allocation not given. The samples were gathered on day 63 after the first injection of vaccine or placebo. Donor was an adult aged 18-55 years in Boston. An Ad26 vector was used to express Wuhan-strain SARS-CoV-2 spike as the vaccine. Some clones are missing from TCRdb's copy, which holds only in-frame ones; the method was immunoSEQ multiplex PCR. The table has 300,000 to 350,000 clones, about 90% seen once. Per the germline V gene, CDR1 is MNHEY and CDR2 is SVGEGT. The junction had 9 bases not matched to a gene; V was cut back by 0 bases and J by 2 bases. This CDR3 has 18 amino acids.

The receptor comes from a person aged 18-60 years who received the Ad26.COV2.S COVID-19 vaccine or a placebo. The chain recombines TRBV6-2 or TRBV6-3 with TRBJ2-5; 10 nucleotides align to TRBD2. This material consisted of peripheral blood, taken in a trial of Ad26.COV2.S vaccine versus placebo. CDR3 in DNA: TGTGCCAGCAGTTACTCCGATTTAGCGGGGGGCCGACAAGAGACCCAGTACTTC. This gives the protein CASSYSDLAGGRQETQYF.